These 29 T cell receptor beta chains share one sample of origin, sequenced in a study of breast tumors, draining lymph nodes, adjacent tissues. TCRdb re-called the multiplex PCR reads through MiXCR, storing one row per CDR3 protein. Of more than 20,000 distinct CDR3 sequences in the sample, about 60% were seen once. Sequenced input: breast tumor tissue. The source is a female donor with breast cancer. Some clones in this sample may be carry-over from other donors' samples.

This chain connects TRBV10-3 to TRBJ1-3; D gene unclear. The germline V gene encodes CDR1 ENHRY and CDR2 SYGVKD. The CDR3 has 13 residues. The germline V and J ends were trimmed by 6 bases and 2 bases, with 8 bases remaining between them. The CDR3 nucleotides read TGTGCCATCAGCTCCTCAGCTGGAAACACCATATATTTT. Its protein product is CAISSSAGNTIYF.

This clonotype was counted many times. The genes are TRBV28 and TRBJ2-3, with a tentative D call TRBD2 (5 bases). CDR3 length: 13 amino acids. The germline V and J ends were trimmed by 5 bases and 3 bases, with 9 bases remaining between them. CDR1 is MDHEN and CDR2 is SYDVKM in the germline V gene. CDR3 coding DNA: TGTGCCAGCAGTGAGGGATGGACAGATACGCAGTATTTT. Translating gives CASSEGWTDTQYF.

The V and J genes are TRBV7-8 and TRBJ2-5, with D tentatively TRBD2 (5 bases). This CDR3 has 13 residues. Germline V gene sequence: CDR1 SGHVS, CDR2 FQNEAQ. Trimming pared 1 base from V and 2 bases from J, leaving 5 bases between. In DNA form, the CDR3 reads TGTGCCAGCAGCTTAGGGAGGCAAGAGACCCAGTACTTC. It is translated as CASSLGRQETQYF. Using reference TRBV7-8 and TRBJ2-5 for the parts outside the CDR3, the full variable domain is GAGVSQSPRYKVAKRGQDVALRCDPISGHVSLFWYQQALGQGPEFLTYFQNEAQLDKSGLPSDRFFAERPEGSVSTLKIQRTQQEDSAVYLCASSLGRQETQYFGPGTRLLVL.

In regard to this clonotype: In this CDR3 the conserved last residue, phenylalanine or tryptophan, is missing, so a read error is likely. This chain joins TRBV7-2 and TRBJ2-1, with TRBD2 matching 13 bases. Germline assignment: CDR1 SGHTA and CDR2 FQGNSA. The CDR3 totals 18 residues. V shed 0 bases, J shed 3 bases, and the junction held 5 bases outside the gene matches. The CDR3 region has the DNA TGTGCCAGCAGCTTAGCCACTAGCGGGGGGGTCAACTACAATGAGCAGTTCCTC. Protein sequence: CASSLATSGGVNYNEQFL.

This clonotype has a count of ten or more. The chain has TRBV6-1 and TRBJ2-4; tentative D call: TRBD1 (5 bases). The germline V gene encodes CDR1 MNHNS and CDR2 SASEGT. The CDR3 is 13 residues long. Between the trimmed V and J ends, which lost 2 bases and 6 bases, there was a span of 8 bases. CDR3 region: CASSEMTVNIQYF. CDR3 bases: TGTGCCAGCAGTGAAATGACAGTAAACATTCAGTACTTC.

Comment on this clonotype: The DNA is omitted, as the CDR3 cannot be located on it reliably, and the CDR3 follows TCRdb's listing. The genes are TRBV7-2 and TRBJ2-3; the table calls TRBD2, which could not be checked here. The CDR3 is 22 residues long, ends included. From germline, CDR1 is SGHTA and CDR2 FQGNSA. CDR3 protein: CASSFYICSARDYQRGTDTQYF.

The chain uses TRBV2 and TRBJ2-3, with D unclear. The V end was cut by 4 bases, the J end by 4 bases, with 9 bases between. From germline, CDR1 is SNHLY and CDR2 FYNNEI. The CDR3 has 13 residues. CDR3 region: CASSVRTSDTQYF. The CDR3 DNA follows: TGTGCCAGCAGTGTGAGGACCTCAGATACGCAGTATTTT. Using reference TRBV2 and TRBJ2-3 for the parts outside the CDR3, the full variable domain is EPEVTQTPSHQVTQMGQEVILRCVPISNHLYFYWYRQILGQKVEFLVSFYNNEISEKSEIFDDQFSVERPDGSNFTLKIRSTKLEDSAMYFCASSVRTSDTQYFGPGTRLTVL.

On this clonotype itself: At one end the junction does not follow the germline gene, possibly because of a read error. The chain has TRBV12-3 or TRBV12-4 and TRBJ2-2; D is possibly TRBD1 (6 bases). The CDR3 has 14 residues. This chain's CDR3 is CASRLDRNTGELFF. As DNA, the CDR3 is TGTGCCAGCCGTTTGGACAGGAACACCGGGGAGCTGTTTTTT.

This clonotype counts as medium-sized. This chain links TRBV7-6 with TRBJ2-3, with a weak D call TRBD2 (6 bases). This CDR3 region has 16 residues. The V gene's germline CDR1 is SGHVS and CDR2 FNYEAQ. Trimming took off 4 bases at V and 0 bases at J, with 14 bases between the two ends. CDR3 sequence (DNA): TGTGCCAGCAGCTCACTAGCAACTTTAAGCACAGATACGCAGTATTTT. This codes for CASSSLATLSTDTQYF.

This clonotype has only one observation. V is TRBV20-1 and J is TRBJ2-5; D unresolved. Germline V gene lookup returns CDR1 DFQATT and CDR2 SNEGSKA (reference sequence). The CDR3 covers 11 residues. The V gene lost 1 base and the J gene lost 5 bases, with 5 bases spanning the gap. CDR3 sequence: CSARVLETQYF. The CDR3 region has the DNA TGCAGTGCTAGAGTCTTGGAGACCCAGTACTTC.

This rearrangement joins TRBV11-2 to TRBJ2-1; tentative D call: TRBD2 (5 bases). The length of the CDR3 is 13 residues. V was clipped by 5 bases and J by 8 bases, with 13 bases between them. Germline assignment: CDR1 SGHAT and CDR2 FQNNGV. The CDR3 sequence: CASSQDLRDEQFF. CDR3 coding DNA: TGTGCCAGCAGCCAAGATCTGCGGGATGAGCAGTTCTTC.

This clonotype appeared once. In DNA form, the CDR3 reads TGTGCCAGCACCTCTTTGATGGGCGGGGAGCTGTTTTTT. Its translation: CASTSLMGGELFF. The chain is built from TRBV7-3 and TRBJ2-2, with D unresolved. CDR3 length: 13 amino acids. Per the germline V gene, CDR1 is SGHTA and CDR2 is FQGTGA. V dropped 7 bases and J dropped 7 bases, with 13 bases sitting between them.

This chain connects TRBV2 to TRBJ1-2; the match to TRBD1 covers 9 bases. The CDR3 is 13 amino acids. Germline V gene sequence: CDR1 SNHLY, CDR2 FYNNEI. V shed 6 bases and J 5 bases; nucleotides not matched to a gene: 4. The CDR3 region is CASRRDREYGYTF. The CDR3 DNA is TGTGCCAGCAGGCGGGACAGGGAGTATGGCTACACCTTC.

There are many counts of this clonotype. The V and J genes are TRBV5-5 and TRBJ1-1; 7 positions match TRBD1. Germline CDR1 reads SGHKS; CDR2 reads YYEKEE (reference sequence). Trimming at V came to 0 bases and at J to 6 bases, leaving 8 bases not matched to a gene. This CDR3 comprises 15 residues. CDR3 loop: CASSLASGGISEAFF. CDR3 nucleotides: TGTGCCAGCAGCTTGGCCTCAGGGGGTATATCTGAAGCTTTCTTT.

This clonotype was seen at least ten times. This chain joins TRBV29-1 and TRBJ2-7; no clear D. CDR1 is SQVTM, CDR2 ANQGSEA, per germline. CDR3 length: 13 amino acids. V shed 0 bases and J shed 2 bases, with 8 bases lying between them. In nucleotides, the CDR3 is TGCAGCGTTGAAGACGGTTATACCTACGAGCAGTACTTC. Translating gives CSVEDGYTYEQYF.

Turning to this clonotype: One end of the junction does not line up with germline, which may come from a read error. DNA of the CDR3: TGTGCCAGCAGCAGGACAGGGGGCTCTGGAAACGCCATATGTTTT. This codes for CASSRTGGSGNAICF. This rearrangement joins TRBV5-4 to TRBJ1-3; TRBD1 agrees at 11 bases. Germline values: CDR1 SGHNT, CDR2 YYREEE (reference sequence). The CDR3 spans 15 residues.

This clonotype has ten or more counts. The V and J genes are TRBV30 and TRBJ2-1; D gene uncertain. V lost 5 bases and J lost 2, with 10 bases in between. The germline V gene has CDR1 GTSNPN and CDR2 SVGIG (reference sequence). There are 13 residues in the CDR3. CDR3 nucleotides: TGTGCCTGGGAAGGTGACCCCTACAATGAGCAGTTCTTC. Amino acid sequence: CAWEGDPYNEQFF.

The chain couples TRBV7-2 to TRBJ2-7; 12 bases align to TRBD2. V lost 3 bases and J lost 3; bases outside the gene matches: 6. This CDR3 region has 16 residues. Germline V gene lookup returns CDR1 SGHTA and CDR2 FQGNSA. The CDR3 here is CASSFQTSGGIYEQYF. The DNA of the CDR3 is TGTGCCAGCAGCTTCCAGACTAGCGGGGGAATCTACGAGCAGTACTTC.

The V and J genes are TRBV9 and TRBJ2-7; 13 bases are a match to TRBD2. CDR1 is SGDLS and CDR2 is YYNGEE in the germline V gene. V lost 0 bases to trimming and J lost 0 bases; unmatched junction nucleotides: 3. CDR3 length equals 17 residues. Here the CDR3 reads CASSVGLAGGFSYEQYF. The CDR3 nucleotides read TGTGCCAGCAGCGTAGGACTAGCGGGGGGCTTCTCCTACGAGCAGTACTTC.

As to this clonotype: One end of the junction fails to match germline, which may point to a read error. This sequence joins TRBV15 and TRBJ1-6; D uncertain. CDR3 length: 12 amino acids. Germline V gene data show CDR1 as LNHNV and CDR2 as YYDKDF (reference sequence). CDR3 sequence (DNA): TGTGCCACCAGCAGAGAAAATTCACCCCCCCACTTT. Its translation: CATSRENSPPHF.

This rearrangement joins TRBV4-3 to TRBJ2-7, with 8 bases aligning to TRBD1. CDR1 is LGHNA and CDR2 is YSLEER in the germline V gene. V lost 3 bases to trimming and J lost 0 bases; unmatched junction nucleotides: 4. This CDR3 contains 15 residues. The CDR3 sequence: CASSHRTGLSYEQYF. The CDR3 DNA follows: TGCGCCAGCAGCCACAGGACAGGGCTCTCCTACGAGCAGTACTTC.

This clonotype is medium-sized within its sample. The chain uses TRBV20-1 and TRBJ2-1, with D hard to call. V gave up 5 bases and J gave up 3 bases, with 8 bases separating them. The CDR3 sequence is 12 residues long. Germline values: CDR1 DFQATT, CDR2 SNEGSKA (reference sequence). CDR3 in DNA: TGCAGTGCTCGCCAAGACTACAATGAGCAGTTCTTC. This encodes CSARQDYNEQFF.

The V call is TRBV5-1, the J call TRBJ1-2; D uncertain. Germline V gene data show CDR1 as SGHRS and CDR2 as YFSETQ. The CDR3 is 14 residues long. With 0 bases removed from V and 2 bases from J, the gap between germline ends came to 8 bases. In DNA, the CDR3 is TGCGCCAGCAGCTTGGCCCGCAGAAACTATGGCTACACCTTC. Encoded protein: CASSLARRNYGYTF.

The chain recombines TRBV15 with TRBJ2-2; a possible D gene is TRBD2 (7 bases). CDR3 length: 16 residues. The germline V gene encodes CDR1 LNHNV and CDR2 YYDKDF (reference sequence). Between the trimmed V and J ends, which lost 0 bases and 7 bases, there was a span of 15 bases. The chain's CDR3 is CATSRDRGGSNGELFF. CDR3 coding DNA: TGTGCCACCAGCAGAGATAGGGGGGGGTCGAACGGGGAGCTGTTTTTT.

By proportion, this clonotype is medium-sized (0.01 to 0.1%). This chain joins TRBV7-9 and TRBJ1-3; D unresolved. CDR3 size: 15 residues. The germline V and J ends were trimmed by 6 bases and 0 bases, with 12 bases remaining between them. Per the germline V gene, CDR1 is SEHNR and CDR2 is FQNEAQ (reference sequence). CDR3 DNA sequence: TGTGCCAGCAGGGCGGATTCGAACTCTGGAAACACCATATATTTT. Protein product: CASRADSNSGNTIYF.

This clonotype came up many times. This chain connects TRBV29-1 to TRBJ1-5; 9 nucleotides match TRBD1. From germline, CDR1 is SQVTM and CDR2 ANQGSEA. There are 12 residues in the CDR3. The V and J ends lost 4 bases and 5 bases, in that order; junction bases with no gene match: 0. DNA of the CDR3: TGCAGCGTTGGACAGGGGGATCAGCCCCAGCATTTT. Translating gives CSVGQGDQPQHF.

This clonotype has ten or more counts. This chain connects TRBV6-6 to TRBJ2-2; D tentatively fits TRBD1 or TRBD2 (5 bases each). Per germline, CDR1 MNHNY and CDR2 SVGAGI (reference sequence). The CDR3 covers 16 residues. V was shortened by 0 bases and J by 7 bases, with 15 bases between the two germline ends. The CDR3 region is CASSYSKAVGVGELFF. The DNA of the CDR3 is TGTGCCAGCAGTTACTCGAAGGCCGTGGGGGTCGGGGAGCTGTTTTTT.

This chain uses TRBV20-1 with TRBJ2-2; no definite D call. V was pared by 6 bases and J by 5 bases, with 7 bases between. CDR3 length: 11 residues. CDR1 and CDR2 (germline): DFQATT, SNEGSKA (reference sequence). The CDR3 nucleotides are TGCAGTGCCAGAAAAACCGGGGAGCTGTTTTTT. This encodes CSARKTGELFF.

CDR3 region: CSARVPVSYNEQFF. CDR3 DNA sequence: TGCAGTGCTAGAGTACCAGTTTCCTACAATGAGCAGTTCTTC. The genes are TRBV20-1 and TRBJ2-1; no clear D. The CDR3 sequence is 14 residues long. Germline V CDR1 and CDR2: DFQATT, SNEGSKA (reference sequence). Trimming shortened V by 1 base and J by 1 base, and 8 bases separated the two germline ends.